This T cell receptor beta chain emerged from a study of OX40 agonist ivuxolimab in advanced cancers. Sequenced by immunoSEQ multiplex PCR; TCRdb stores in-frame clones only, minus some. Among tens of thousands of clones listed, approximately 94% were seen once. The CDR3 is 17 residues long. The germline gives CDR1 MDHEN, CDR2 SYDVKM. V lost 4 bases and J 3 bases, leaving 22 bases between the germline ends. Sequencing was performed on CD4+ or CD8+ T cells sorted from blood, taken in a trial of the OX40 agonist ivuxolimab. This TCR came from an adult with an advanced solid tumor such as melanoma, head and neck, liver or kidney cancer. J is TRBJ2-7 and V is TRBV28; the D call may be TRBD1 or TRBD2 (6 bases each). CDR3 loop: CASSSRDTRRASYEQYF. The DNA of the CDR3 is TGTGCCAGCAGTTCAAGGGACACTCGGAGGGCGAGCTACGAGCAGTACTTC.